A single T cell receptor (beta chain) is shown here with its context. TCRdb's table, derived via immunoSEQ multiplex PCR, lists solely in-frame clones and lacks some. The repertoire holds 100,000 to 150,000 clones, with approximately 88% as singletons. The data are from a study of blood T cell repertoires in COVID-19. Sequencing used peripheral blood. This clonotype was obtained from a woman aged 80 or over with acute or convalescent COVID-19.

CDR3 loop: CASSPPGSGELFF. In DNA, the CDR3 is TGTGCCAGCAGTCCCCCCGGGAGCGGGGAGCTGTTTTTT. The chain is built from TRBV6-5 and TRBJ2-2, with D possibly matching TRBD2 (6 bases). The CDR3 loop spans 13 amino acids. Germline lookup yields CDR1 MNHEY and CDR2 SVGAGI. Trimming took 5 bases from V and 7 from J, leaving 11 bases between them.